What follows are 14 T cell receptor beta chains derived from one specimen sequenced in a study of blood T cell repertoires in COVID-19. TCRdb's table, derived via immunoSEQ multiplex PCR, lists solely in-frame clones and lacks some. The sample holds about 44,000 clones, roughly 87% seen once. The sequenced sample was peripheral blood. Every receptor here comes from a woman of 80 years or more in a cohort sampled during active or convalescent COVID-19.

The CDR3 is CASSQGRLANTGELFF. The CDR3 nucleotides are TGCGCCAGCAGCCAAGGAAGGCTAGCGAACACCGGGGAGCTGTTTTTT. The V and J genes are TRBV4-3 and TRBJ2-2; D is ambiguous. V lost 1 base and J lost 0, with 9 bases in between. The V gene's germline CDR1 is LGHNA and CDR2 YSLEER. The CDR3 loop spans 16 amino acids.

This clone occurred once. CDR3 coding DNA: TGTGCCAGCAGCTTACAGGGGGCTCTAGAGACCCAGTACTTC. Translation: CASSLQGALETQYF. V is TRBV7-8 and J is TRBJ2-5; 8 bases fit TRBD1. V shed 2 bases and J 4 bases; nucleotides not matched to a gene: 3. Germline CDR1 SGHVS, CDR2 FQNEAQ. The CDR3 is 14 residues long.

This chain connects TRBV3-1 (or the pseudogene TRBV3-2) to TRBJ2-2; TRBD2 matches at 7 bases. V shed 4 bases and J 0 bases; nucleotides not matched to a gene: 5. CDR3 length: 16 amino acids. Germline CDR1 LGHDT, CDR2 YNNKEL (reference sequence). The CDR3 is CASSRSGTTNTGELFF. The DNA for the CDR3 is TGTGCCAGCAGCCGAAGCGGGACCACGAACACCGGGGAGCTGTTTTTT.

The chain employs TRBV29-1 and TRBJ1-2; TRBD1 agrees at 7 bases. This CDR3 is 12 amino acids long. With V trimmed by 3 bases and J by 5 bases, 3 bases remained unmatched. Germline V gives CDR1 SQVTM, CDR2 ANQGSEA. The CDR3 spells CSVEGQFYGYTF. In DNA form, the CDR3 reads TGCAGCGTTGAGGGACAGTTTTATGGCTACACCTTC.

The gene calls are TRBV11-3 and TRBJ2-3; possibly TRBD1 for D (5 bases). The CDR3 spans 15 residues. Trimming took 1 base from V and 4 from J, leaving 12 bases between them. The V gene's germline CDR1 is SGHNT and CDR2 YENEEA. The CDR3 is CASSLGGRAADTQYF. The CDR3 DNA is TGTGCCAGCAGCTTAGGGGGCCGGGCGGCAGATACGCAGTATTTT. Together with reference TRBV11-3 and TRBJ2-3, the CDR3 gives the full variable domain: EAGVVQSPRYKIIEKKQPVAFWCNPISGHNTLYWYLQNLGQGPELLIRYENEEAVDDSQLPKDRFSAERLKGVDSTLKIQPAELGDSAVYLCASSLGGRAADTQYFGPGTRLTVL.

The gene calls are TRBV2 and TRBJ2-1, with D uncertain. The CDR3 sequence is 15 residues long. With 2 bases removed from V and 0 bases from J, the gap between germline ends came to 8 bases. Germline CDR1 is SNHLY and CDR2 is FYNNEI. The DNA of the CDR3 is TGTGCCAGCAGTGAATGGTCTAGCTCCTACAATGAGCAGTTCTTC. This sequence encodes CASSEWSSSYNEQFF.

The chain carries TRBV6-6 and TRBJ1-2, with 8 bases matching TRBD1. The ends lost 5 bases at V and 9 bases at J; junction bases unmatched: 20. The length of the CDR3 is 17 residues. CDR1 and CDR2 (germline): MNHNY, SVGAGI (reference sequence). The CDR3 nucleotides read TGTGCCAGCAGTCCACAGGGGGAAAGGACCGCGCGCAGGAGCTACACCTTC. Translating it yields CASSPQGERTARRSYTF.

The rearrangement joins TRBV5-1 to TRBJ1-1; D remains unclear. Trimming left V 3 bases short and J 3 bases short, with 6 bases between. Germline assignment: CDR1 SGHRS and CDR2 YFSETQ. CDR3 length: 12 amino acids. The CDR3 coding sequence is TGCGCCAGCAGCTCCGGGGACACTGAAGCTTTCTTT. Translated: CASSSGDTEAFF.

A single count supports this clone. The rearrangement links TRBV12-3 or TRBV12-4 to TRBJ2-1; no definite D call. CDR3 size: 12 residues. V gave up 5 bases and J gave up 2 bases, with 4 bases separating them. CDR3: CASSGPYNEQFF. In DNA, the CDR3 is TGTGCCAGCAGTGGGCCCTACAATGAGCAGTTCTTC.

The rearrangement joins TRBV5-4 to TRBJ1-6, with 10 bases matching TRBD1. The V gene end was trimmed by 4 bases and the J gene end by 10 bases; junction bases not matched to a gene: 8. CDR1 and CDR2 (germline): SGHNT, YYREEE (reference sequence). The CDR3 consists of 15 residues. DNA for the CDR3: TGTGCCAGCAGCCTGACGACAGGGGGCCAATCACCCCTCCACTTT. Amino acid sequence: CASSLTTGGQSPLHF.

This clone was counted a few times. The rearrangement joins TRBV11-2 to TRBJ2-3, with 8 bases fitting TRBD2. Trimming took 4 bases from V and 2 from J; bases not matched to a gene: 8. This CDR3 spans 16 amino acids. From germline, CDR1 is SGHAT and CDR2 FQNNGV. CDR3 coding DNA: TGTGCCAGCAGCTCCTCAGCGGGGGCGTTCACAGATACGCAGTATTTT. Amino acid sequence: CASSSSAGAFTDTQYF.

The V call is TRBV12-3 or TRBV12-4, the J call TRBJ1-2; D may be TRBD1 (5 bases). V shed 4 bases and J shed 8 bases, with 14 bases lying between them. This CDR3 contains 13 residues. The CDR3 loop is CASSSDTAGGYTF. The CDR3 bases are TGTGCCAGCAGTTCGGACACCGCGGGAGGCTACACCTTC.

J is TRBJ2-2 and V is TRBV2; TRBD1 agrees at 8 bases. The CDR3 runs 15 residues. The germline V gene encodes CDR1 SNHLY and CDR2 FYNNEI. V was pared by 6 bases and J by 1 base, with 4 bases of the junction left unmatched. CDR3 bases: TGTGCCAGCAGAGATGGACAGGGGAACACCGGGGAGCTGTTTTTT. It specifies CASRDGQGNTGELFF.

The chain carries TRBV12-3 or TRBV12-4 and TRBJ2-7; D might be TRBD2 (5 bases). Trimming stripped 6 bases from V and 3 bases from J, with 12 bases between. The CDR3 spans 13 residues. The CDR3 bases are TGTGCCAGCAGGACCGGACTCATCTACGAGCAGTACTTC. This codes for CASRTGLIYEQYF.